This T cell receptor beta chain was found in a study of Graves' ophthalmopathy and Graves' hyperthyroidism. This clonotype was detected many times. What it binds is not known. As the template, RNA transcripts were used to amplify TCR beta CDR3 regions. Second-round multiplex PCR came after first-round RT-PCR with HTBI primers. MiXCR was run by TCRdb on the multiplex PCR reads, yielding one entry per CDR3 protein. In the table there are about 160,000 distinct CDR3 sequences, around two fifths of which are singletons. The study's findings and limits: Ophthalmopathy could be told apart from stable hyperthyroidism by a 13-signature model (around 88% sensitivity, around 79% specificity). Thyroid clonotypes that were expanded above 0.001 frequency mostly also appeared in blood.

Germline CDR1 and CDR2: MNHNS and SASEGT. This CDR3 contains 15 residues. The V end was cut by 1 base, the J end by 4 bases, with 13 bases between. The clonotype comes from a woman in her 40s with Graves' ophthalmopathy. The rearrangement uses TRBV6-1 and TRBJ1-2; possible D gene TRBD1, 6 bases. The sequenced sample consisted of peripheral blood. This chain's CDR3 is CASSEDRARTYGYTF. The CDR3 DNA is TGTGCCAGCAGTGAAGACAGGGCGAGGACCTATGGCTACACCTTC.